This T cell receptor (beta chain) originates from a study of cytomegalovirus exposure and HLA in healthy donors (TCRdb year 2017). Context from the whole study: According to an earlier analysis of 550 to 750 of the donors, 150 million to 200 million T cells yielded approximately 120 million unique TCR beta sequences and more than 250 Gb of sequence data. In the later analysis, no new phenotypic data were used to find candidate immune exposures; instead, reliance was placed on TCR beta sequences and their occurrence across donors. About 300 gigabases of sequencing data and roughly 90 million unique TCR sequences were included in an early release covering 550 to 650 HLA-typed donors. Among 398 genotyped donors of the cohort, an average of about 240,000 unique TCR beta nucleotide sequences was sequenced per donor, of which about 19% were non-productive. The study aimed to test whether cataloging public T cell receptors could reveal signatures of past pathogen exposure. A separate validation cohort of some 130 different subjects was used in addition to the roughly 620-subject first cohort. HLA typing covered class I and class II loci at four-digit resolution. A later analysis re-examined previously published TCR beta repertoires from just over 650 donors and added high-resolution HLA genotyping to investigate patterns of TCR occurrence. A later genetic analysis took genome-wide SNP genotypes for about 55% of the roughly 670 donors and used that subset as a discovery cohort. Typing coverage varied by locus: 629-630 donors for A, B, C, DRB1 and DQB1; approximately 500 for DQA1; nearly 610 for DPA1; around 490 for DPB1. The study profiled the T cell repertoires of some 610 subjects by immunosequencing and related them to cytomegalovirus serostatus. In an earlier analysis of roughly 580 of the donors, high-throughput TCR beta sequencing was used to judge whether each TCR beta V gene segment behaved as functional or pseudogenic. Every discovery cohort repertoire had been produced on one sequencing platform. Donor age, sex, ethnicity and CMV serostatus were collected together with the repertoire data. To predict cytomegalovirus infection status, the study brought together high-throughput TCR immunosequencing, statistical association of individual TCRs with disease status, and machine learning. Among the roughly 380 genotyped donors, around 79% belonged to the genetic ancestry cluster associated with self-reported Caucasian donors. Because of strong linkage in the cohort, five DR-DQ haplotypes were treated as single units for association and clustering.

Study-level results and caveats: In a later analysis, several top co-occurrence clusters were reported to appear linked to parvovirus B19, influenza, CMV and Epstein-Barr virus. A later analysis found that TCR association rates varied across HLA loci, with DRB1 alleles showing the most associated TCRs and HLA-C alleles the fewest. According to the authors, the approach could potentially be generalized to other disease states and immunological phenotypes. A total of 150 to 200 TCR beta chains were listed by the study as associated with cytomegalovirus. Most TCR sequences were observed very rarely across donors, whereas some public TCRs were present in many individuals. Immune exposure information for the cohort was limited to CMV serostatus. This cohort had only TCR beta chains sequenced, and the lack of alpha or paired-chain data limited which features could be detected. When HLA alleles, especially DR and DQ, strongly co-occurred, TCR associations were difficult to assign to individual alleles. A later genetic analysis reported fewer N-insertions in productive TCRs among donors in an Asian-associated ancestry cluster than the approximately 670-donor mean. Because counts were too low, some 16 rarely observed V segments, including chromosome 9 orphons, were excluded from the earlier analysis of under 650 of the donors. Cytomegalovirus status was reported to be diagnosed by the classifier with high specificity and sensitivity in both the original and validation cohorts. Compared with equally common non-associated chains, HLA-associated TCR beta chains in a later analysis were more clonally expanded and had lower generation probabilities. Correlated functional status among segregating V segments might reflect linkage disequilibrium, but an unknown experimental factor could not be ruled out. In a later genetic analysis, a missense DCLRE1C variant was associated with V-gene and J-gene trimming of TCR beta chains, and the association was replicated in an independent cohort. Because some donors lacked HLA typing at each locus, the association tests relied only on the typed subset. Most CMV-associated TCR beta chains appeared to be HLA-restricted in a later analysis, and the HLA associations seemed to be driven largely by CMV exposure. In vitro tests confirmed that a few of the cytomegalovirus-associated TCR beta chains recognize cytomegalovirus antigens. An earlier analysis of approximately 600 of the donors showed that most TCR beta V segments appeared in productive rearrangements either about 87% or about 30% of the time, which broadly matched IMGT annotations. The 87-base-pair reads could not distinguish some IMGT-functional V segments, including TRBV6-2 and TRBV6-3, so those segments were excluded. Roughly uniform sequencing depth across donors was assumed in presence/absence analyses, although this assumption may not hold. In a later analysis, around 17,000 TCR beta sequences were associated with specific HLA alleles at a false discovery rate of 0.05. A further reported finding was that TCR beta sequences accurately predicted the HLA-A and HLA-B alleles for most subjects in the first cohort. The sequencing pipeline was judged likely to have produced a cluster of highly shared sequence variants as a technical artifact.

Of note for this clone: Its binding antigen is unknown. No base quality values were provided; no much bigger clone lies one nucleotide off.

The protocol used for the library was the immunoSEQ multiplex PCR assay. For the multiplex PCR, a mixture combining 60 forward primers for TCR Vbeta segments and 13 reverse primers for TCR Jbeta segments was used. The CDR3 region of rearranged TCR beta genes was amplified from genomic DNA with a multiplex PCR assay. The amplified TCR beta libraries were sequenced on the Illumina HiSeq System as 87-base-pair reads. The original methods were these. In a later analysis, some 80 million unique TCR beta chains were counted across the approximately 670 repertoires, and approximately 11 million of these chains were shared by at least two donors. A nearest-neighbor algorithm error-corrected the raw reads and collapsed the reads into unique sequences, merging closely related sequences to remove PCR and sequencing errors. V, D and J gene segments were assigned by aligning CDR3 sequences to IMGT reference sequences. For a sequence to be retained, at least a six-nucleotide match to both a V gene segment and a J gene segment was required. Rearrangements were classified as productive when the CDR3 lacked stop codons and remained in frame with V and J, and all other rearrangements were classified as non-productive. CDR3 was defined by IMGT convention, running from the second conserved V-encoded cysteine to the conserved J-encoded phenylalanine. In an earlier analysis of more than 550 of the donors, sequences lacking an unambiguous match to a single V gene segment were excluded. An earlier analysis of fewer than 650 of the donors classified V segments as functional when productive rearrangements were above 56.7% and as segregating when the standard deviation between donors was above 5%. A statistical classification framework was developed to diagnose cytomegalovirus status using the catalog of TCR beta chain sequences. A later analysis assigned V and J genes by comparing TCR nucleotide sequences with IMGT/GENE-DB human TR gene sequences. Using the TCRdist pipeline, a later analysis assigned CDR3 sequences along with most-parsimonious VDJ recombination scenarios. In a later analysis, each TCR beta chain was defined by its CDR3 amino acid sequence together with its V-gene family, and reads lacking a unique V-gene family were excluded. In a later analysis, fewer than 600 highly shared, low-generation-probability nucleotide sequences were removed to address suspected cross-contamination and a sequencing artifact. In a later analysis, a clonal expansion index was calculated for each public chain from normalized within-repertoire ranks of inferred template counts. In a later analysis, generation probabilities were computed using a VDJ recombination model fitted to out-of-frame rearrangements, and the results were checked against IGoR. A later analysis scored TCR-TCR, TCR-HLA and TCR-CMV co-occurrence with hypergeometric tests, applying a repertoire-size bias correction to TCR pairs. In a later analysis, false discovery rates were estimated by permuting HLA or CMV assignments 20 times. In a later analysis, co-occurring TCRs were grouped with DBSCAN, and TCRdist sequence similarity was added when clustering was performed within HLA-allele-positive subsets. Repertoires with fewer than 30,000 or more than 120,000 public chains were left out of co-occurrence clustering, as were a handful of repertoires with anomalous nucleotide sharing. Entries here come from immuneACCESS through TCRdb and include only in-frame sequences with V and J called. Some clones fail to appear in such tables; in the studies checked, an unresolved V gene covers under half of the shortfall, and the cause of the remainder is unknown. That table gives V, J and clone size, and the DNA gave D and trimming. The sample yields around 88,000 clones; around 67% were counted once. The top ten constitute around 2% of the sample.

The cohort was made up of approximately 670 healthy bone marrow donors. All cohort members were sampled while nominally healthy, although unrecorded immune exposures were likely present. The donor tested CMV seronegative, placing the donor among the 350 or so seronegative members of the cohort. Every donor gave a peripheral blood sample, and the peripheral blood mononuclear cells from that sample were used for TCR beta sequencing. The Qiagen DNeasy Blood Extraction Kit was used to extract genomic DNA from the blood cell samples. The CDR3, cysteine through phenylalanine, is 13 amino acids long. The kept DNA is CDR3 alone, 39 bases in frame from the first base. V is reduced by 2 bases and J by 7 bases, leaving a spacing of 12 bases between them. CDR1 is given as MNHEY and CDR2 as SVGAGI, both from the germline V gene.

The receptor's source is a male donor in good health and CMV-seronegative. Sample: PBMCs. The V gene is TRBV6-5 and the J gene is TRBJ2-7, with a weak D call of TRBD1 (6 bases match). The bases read TGTGCCAGCAGTTACGGCAGGGGCTGGGAGCAGTACTTC. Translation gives CASSYGRGWEQYF.